This entry lists 2 T cell receptor beta chains sequenced from one sample in a study of blood T cell repertoires in COVID-19. Generated by immunoSEQ multiplex PCR, the TCRdb table keeps only in-frame clones and is missing some. The data show roughly 200,000 clones, over 75% seen once. Sequenced sample: peripheral blood. Receptors originate from a man between 45 and 60 years old with COVID-19, enrolled during active disease.

The gene calls are TRBV5-1 and TRBJ1-2; a possible D gene is TRBD1 (5 bases). V lost 4 bases, J lost 1 base, and 11 bases lay in between. This CDR3 comprises 14 residues. Germline CDR1 is SGHRS and CDR2 is YFSETQ. The CDR3 loop reads CASSAQGFNYGYTF. The CDR3 region has the DNA TGCGCCAGCAGCGCCCAGGGTTTTAACTATGGCTACACCTTC. Looking up the rest from reference TRBV5-1 and TRBJ1-2 gives the full variable domain: KAGVTQTPRYLIKTRGQQVTLSCSPISGHRSVSWYQQTPGQGLQFLFEYFSETQRNKGNFPGRFSGRQFSNSRSEMNVSTLELGDSALYLCASSAQGFNYGYTFGSGTRLTVV.

The chain carries TRBV9 and TRBJ1-2; the match to TRBD1 covers 8 bases. The CDR3 length is 14 residues. Germline lookup yields CDR1 SGDLS and CDR2 YYNGEE. J lost 8 bases, V lost 4 bases, and 10 bases had no gene match. CDR3: CASSKGQGADGYTF. As DNA, the CDR3 is TGTGCCAGCAGCAAAGGACAGGGTGCAGACGGCTACACCTTC.